This T cell receptor (beta chain) was found in a study of blood T cells in healthy people across ages. The CDR3 loop spans 14 amino acids. Trimming at V came to 6 bases and at J to 5 bases, leaving 6 bases not matched to a gene. A second about 6 to 11 cycle PCR used barcoded and J-beta primers. TCRdb re-called the 5' RACE reads through MiXCR, storing one row per CDR3 protein. The data show fewer than 2 million distinct CDR3 sequences, about two fifths seen once. Material for sequencing was blood. This clonotype originated in a human donor in good health. This rearrangement joins TRBV12-3 or TRBV12-4 to TRBJ1-4; the match to TRBD1 covers 7 bases. CDR3 in amino acids: CASSRQGMNEKLFF. The CDR3 nucleotides read TGTGCCAGCAGCCGACAGGGCATGAATGAAAAACTGTTTTTT.